This TCR beta chain was found in a study of technical replicates of blood from a handful of donors. The repertoire was sequenced with immunoSEQ multiplex PCR; TCRdb's copy has only in-frame clones and lacks some. In the table there are just over 15,000 clones, over 70% of which are singletons. V lost 10 bases and J 2 bases, leaving 13 bases between the germline ends. Germline CDR1 and CDR2: MDHEN and SYDVKM. The CDR3 has 13 residues. The chain carries TRBV28 and TRBJ2-3; weak D call: TRBD1 (6 bases). Sequencing input: PBMCs. The TCR originated in a human donor in good health. The CDR3 reads CATHRDLTDTQYF. CDR3 coding DNA: TGTGCCACCCACAGGGACCTCACAGATACGCAGTATTTT.